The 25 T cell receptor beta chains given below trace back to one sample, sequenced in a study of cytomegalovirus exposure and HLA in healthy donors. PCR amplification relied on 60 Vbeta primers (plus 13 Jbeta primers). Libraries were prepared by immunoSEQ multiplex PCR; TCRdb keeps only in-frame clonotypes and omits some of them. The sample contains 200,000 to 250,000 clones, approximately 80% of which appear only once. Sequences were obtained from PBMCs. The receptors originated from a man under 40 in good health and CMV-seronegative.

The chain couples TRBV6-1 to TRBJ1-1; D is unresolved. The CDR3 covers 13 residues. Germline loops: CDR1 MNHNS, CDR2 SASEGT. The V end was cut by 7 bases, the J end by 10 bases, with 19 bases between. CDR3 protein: CASKESGHLRAFF. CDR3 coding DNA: TGTGCCAGCAAAGAGAGTGGGCACCTAAGAGCTTTCTTT.

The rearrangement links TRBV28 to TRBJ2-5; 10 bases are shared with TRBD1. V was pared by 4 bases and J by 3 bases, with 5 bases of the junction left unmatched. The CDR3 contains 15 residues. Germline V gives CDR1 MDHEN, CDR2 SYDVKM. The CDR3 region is CASSSAGTGEETQYF. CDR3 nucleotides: TGTGCCAGCAGTTCCGCCGGGACAGGGGAAGAGACCCAGTACTTC.

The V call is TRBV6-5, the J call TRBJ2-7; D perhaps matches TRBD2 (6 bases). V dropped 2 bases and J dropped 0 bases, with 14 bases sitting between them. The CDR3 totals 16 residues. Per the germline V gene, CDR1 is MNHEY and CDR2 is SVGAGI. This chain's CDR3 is CASSYDGTSSSYEQYF. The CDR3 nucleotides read TGTGCCAGCAGTTACGACGGGACTTCTAGCTCCTACGAGCAGTACTTC.

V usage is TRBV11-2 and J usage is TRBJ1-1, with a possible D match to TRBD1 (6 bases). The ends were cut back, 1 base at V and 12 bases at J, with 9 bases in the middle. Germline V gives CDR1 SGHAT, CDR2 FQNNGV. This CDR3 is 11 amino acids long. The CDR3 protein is CASSLVGASFF. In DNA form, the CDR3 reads TGTGCCAGCAGCTTAGTGGGGGCCTCTTTCTTT. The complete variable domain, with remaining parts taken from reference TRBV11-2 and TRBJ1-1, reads EAGVAQSPRYKIIEKRQSVAFWCNPISGHATLYWYQQILGQGPKLLIQFQNNGVVDDSQLPKDRFSAERLKGVDSTLKIQPAKLEDSAVYLCASSLVGASFFGQGTRLTVV.

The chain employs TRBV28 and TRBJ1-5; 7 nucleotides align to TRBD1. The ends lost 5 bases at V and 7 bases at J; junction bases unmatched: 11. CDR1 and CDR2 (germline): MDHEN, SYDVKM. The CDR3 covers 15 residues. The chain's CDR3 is CASSPRQGDYQPQHF. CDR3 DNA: TGTGCCAGCAGTCCAAGGCAGGGGGATTACCAGCCCCAGCATTTT.

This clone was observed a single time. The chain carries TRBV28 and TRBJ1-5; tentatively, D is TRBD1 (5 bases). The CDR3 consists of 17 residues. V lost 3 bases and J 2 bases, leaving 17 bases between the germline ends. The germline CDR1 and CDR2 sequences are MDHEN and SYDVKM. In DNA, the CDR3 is TGTGCCAGCAGTTTCAGGCGTACAGGTGGCGGCAATCAGCCCCAGCATTTT. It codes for CASSFRRTGGGNQPQHF. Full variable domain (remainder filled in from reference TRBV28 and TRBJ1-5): DVKVTQSSRYLVKRTGEKVFLECVQDMDHENMFWYRQDPGLGLRLIYFSYDVKMKEKGDIPEGYSVSREKKERFSLILESASTNQTSMYLCASSFRRTGGGNQPQHFGDGTRLSIL.

This chain's CDR3 is CASSLWRDSPSYEQYF. The CDR3 DNA is TGTGCCAGCAGTTTGTGGCGGGACAGCCCCTCCTACGAGCAGTACTTC. The gene calls are TRBV6-5 and TRBJ2-7; possible D gene TRBD1, 7 bases. The CDR3 length is 16 residues. Germline V gene sequence: CDR1 MNHEY, CDR2 SVGAGI. V lost 4 bases, J lost 0 bases, and 16 bases lay in between.

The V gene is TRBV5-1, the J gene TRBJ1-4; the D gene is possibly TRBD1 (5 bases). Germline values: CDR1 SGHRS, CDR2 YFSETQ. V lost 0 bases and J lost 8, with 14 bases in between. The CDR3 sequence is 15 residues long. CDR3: CASSLAGERSEKLFF. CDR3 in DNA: TGCGCCAGCAGCTTGGCGGGGGAGAGGTCAGAAAAACTGTTTTTT.

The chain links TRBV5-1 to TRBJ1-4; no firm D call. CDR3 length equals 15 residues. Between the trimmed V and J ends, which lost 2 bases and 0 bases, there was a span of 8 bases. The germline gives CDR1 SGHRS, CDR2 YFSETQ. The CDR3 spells CASSFGSATNEKLFF. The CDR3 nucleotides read TGCGCCAGCAGCTTTGGGAGCGCAACTAATGAAAAACTGTTTTTT.

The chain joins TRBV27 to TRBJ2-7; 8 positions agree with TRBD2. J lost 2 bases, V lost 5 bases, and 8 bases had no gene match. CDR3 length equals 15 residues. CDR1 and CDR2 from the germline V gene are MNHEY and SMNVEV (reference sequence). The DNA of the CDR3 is TGTGCCAGCAGTCCCGAAATAGCGGGGCCCTACGAGCAGTACTTC. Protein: CASSPEIAGPYEQYF.

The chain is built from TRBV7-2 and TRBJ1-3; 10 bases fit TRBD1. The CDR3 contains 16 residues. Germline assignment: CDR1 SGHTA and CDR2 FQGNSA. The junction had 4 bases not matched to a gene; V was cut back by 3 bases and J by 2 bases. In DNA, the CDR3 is TGTGCCAGCAGCTTGGACGGGACAGGGGCTGGAAACACCATATATTTT. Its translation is CASSLDGTGAGNTIYF.

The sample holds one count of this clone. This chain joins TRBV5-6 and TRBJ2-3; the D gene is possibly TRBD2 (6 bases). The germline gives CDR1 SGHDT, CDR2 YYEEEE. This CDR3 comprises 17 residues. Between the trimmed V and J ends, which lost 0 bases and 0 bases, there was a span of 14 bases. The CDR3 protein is CASSLARTNPSTDTQYF. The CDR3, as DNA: TGTGCCAGCAGCTTGGCCCGGACTAACCCTAGCACAGATACGCAGTATTTT.

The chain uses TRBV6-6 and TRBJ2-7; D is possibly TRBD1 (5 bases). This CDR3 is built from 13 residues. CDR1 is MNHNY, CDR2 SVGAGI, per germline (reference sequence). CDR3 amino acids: CGSKEGATYEQYF. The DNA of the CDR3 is TGTGGATCGAAAGAAGGGGCCACCTACGAGCAGTACTTC.

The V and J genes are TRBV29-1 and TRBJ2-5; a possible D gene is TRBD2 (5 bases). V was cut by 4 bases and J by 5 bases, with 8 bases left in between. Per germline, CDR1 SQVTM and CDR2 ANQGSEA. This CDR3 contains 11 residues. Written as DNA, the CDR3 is TGCAGCGTTGTGCCGGGGGAGACCCAGTACTTC. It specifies CSVVPGETQYF.

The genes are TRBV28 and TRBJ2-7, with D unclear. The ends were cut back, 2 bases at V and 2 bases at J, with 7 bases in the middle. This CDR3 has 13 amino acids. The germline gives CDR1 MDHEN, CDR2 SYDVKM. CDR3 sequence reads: CASSLGRTYEQYF. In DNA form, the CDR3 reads TGTGCCAGCAGTTTAGGCAGGACCTACGAGCAGTACTTC.

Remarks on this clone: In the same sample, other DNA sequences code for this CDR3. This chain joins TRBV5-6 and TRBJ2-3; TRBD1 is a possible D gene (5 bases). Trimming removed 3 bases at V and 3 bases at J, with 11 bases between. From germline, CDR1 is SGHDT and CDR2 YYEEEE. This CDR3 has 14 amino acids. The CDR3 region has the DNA TGTGCCAGCAGCTCAATACAGGTTACAGATACGCAGTATTTT. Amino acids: CASSSIQVTDTQYF.

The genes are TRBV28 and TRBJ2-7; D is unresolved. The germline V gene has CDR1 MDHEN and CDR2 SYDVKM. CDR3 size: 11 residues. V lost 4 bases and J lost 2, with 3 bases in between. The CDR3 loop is CASSSTYEQYF. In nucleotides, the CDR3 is TGTGCCAGCAGTTCAACCTACGAGCAGTACTTC.

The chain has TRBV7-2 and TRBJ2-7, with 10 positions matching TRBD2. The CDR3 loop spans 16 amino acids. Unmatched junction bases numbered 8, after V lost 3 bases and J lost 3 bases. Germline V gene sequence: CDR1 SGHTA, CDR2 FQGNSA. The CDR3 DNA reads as TGTGCCAGCAGCTTTCGGACTAGCGGCCAAATCTACGAGCAGTACTTC. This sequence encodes CASSFRTSGQIYEQYF.

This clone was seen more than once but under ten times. CDR3 in DNA: TGTGCCACCAGCAGAGAGACAGGATTCTCTGGAAACACCATATATTTT. Amino acid sequence: CATSRETGFSGNTIYF. The chain carries TRBV15 and TRBJ1-3, with D perhaps matching TRBD1 (6 bases). CDR3 length: 16 amino acids. Trimming cost V 0 bases and J 0 bases, with 9 bases left between them. CDR1 and CDR2 from the germline V gene are LNHNV and YYDKDF (reference sequence). Based on the CDR3 plus reference TRBV15 and TRBJ1-3, the full variable domain is DAMVIQNPRYQVTQFGKPVTLSCSQTLNHNVMYWYQQKSSQAPKLLFHYYDKDFNNEADTPDNFQSRRPNTSFCFLDIRSPGLGDTAMYLCATSRETGFSGNTIYFGEGSWLTVV.

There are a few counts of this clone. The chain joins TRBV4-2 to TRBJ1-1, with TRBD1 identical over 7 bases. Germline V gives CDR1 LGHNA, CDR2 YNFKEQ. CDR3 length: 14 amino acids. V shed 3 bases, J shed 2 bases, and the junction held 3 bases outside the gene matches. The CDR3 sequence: CASSHGTENTEAFF. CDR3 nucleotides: TGTGCCAGCAGCCACGGGACAGAAAACACTGAAGCTTTCTTT.

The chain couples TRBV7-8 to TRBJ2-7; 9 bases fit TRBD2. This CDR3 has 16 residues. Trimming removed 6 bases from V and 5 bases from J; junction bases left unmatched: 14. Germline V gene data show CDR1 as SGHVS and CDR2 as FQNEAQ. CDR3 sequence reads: CASSPGAPSGEDEQYF. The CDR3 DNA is TGTGCCAGCAGTCCAGGGGCTCCTAGCGGGGAAGACGAGCAGTACTTC.

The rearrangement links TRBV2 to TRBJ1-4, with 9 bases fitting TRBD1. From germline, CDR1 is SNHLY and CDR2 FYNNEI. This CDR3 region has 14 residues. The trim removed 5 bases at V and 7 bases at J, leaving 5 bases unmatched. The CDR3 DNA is TGTGCCAGCAGTAGGGACAGGGTCGGTGAAAAACTGTTTTTT. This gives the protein CASSRDRVGEKLFF.

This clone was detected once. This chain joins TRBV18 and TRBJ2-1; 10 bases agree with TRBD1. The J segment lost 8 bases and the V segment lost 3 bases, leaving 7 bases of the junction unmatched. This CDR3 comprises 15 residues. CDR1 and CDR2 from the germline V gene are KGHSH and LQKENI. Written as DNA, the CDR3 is TGTGCCAGCTCACCCGGGACAGGGGCATTCGATGAGCAGTTCTTC. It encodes CASSPGTGAFDEQFF.

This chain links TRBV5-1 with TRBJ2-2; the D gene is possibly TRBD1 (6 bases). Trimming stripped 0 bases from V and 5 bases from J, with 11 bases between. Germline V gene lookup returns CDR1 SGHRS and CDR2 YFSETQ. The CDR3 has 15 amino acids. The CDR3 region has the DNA TGCGCCAGCAGCTTGGCCGTGGGGGCTACCGGGGAGCTGTTTTTT. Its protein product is CASSLAVGATGELFF.

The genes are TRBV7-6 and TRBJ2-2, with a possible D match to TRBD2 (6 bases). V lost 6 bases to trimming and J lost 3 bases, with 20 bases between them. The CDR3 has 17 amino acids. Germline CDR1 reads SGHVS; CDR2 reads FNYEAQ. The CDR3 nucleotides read TGTGCCAGCAGTTCTCCGGTCCGGGACTTCGACACCGGGGAGCTGTTTTTT. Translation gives CASSSPVRDFDTGELFF.